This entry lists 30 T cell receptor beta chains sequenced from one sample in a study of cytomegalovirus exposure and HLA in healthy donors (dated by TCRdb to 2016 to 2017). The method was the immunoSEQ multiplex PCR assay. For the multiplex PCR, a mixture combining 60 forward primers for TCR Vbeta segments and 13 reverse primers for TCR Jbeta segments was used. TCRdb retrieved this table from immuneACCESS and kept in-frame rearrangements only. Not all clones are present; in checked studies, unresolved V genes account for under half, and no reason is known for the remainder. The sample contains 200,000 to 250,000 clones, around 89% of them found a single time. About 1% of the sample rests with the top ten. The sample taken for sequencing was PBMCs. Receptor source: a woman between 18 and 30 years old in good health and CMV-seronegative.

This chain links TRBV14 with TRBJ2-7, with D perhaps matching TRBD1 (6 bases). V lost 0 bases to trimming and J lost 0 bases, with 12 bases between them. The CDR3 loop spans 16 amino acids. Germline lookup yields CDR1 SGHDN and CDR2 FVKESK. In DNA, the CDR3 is TGTGCCAGCAGCCAAGATATGTGGGACACCTCCTACGAGCAGTACTTC. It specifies CASSQDMWDTSYEQYF.

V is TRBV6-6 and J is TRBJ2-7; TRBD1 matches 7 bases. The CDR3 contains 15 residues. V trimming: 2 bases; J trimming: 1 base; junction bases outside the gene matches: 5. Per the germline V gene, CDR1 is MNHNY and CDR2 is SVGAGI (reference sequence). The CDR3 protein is CASSYARQGSYEQYF. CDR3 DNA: TGTGCCAGCAGTTACGCCCGACAGGGTTCCTACGAGCAGTACTTC.

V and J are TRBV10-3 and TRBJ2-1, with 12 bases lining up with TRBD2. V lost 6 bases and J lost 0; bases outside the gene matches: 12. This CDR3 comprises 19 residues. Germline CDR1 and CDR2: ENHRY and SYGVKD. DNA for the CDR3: TGTGCCATCAGCGGCCCCGGGACTAGCGGGTCCAGCTCCTACAATGAGCAGTTCTTC. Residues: CAISGPGTSGSSSYNEQFF.

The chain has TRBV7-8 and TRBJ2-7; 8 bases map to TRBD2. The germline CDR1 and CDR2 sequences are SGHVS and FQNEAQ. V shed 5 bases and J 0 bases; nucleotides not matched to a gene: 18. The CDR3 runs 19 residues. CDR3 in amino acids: CASSSWPYSGMTYSYEQYF. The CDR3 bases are TGTGCCAGCAGCAGCTGGCCCTATAGCGGGATGACCTACTCCTACGAGCAGTACTTC.

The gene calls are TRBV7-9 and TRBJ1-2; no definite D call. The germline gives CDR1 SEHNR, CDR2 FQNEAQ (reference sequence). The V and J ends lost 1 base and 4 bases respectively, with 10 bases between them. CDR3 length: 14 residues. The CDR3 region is CASSLVEGVYGYTF. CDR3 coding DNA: TGTGCCAGCAGCTTAGTTGAGGGAGTCTATGGCTACACCTTC.

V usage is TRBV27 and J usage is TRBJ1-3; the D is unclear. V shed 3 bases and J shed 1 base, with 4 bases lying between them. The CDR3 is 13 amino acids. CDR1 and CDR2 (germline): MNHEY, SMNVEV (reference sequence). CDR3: CASSFSSGNTIYF. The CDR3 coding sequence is TGTGCCAGCAGTTTCAGTTCTGGAAACACCATATATTTT.

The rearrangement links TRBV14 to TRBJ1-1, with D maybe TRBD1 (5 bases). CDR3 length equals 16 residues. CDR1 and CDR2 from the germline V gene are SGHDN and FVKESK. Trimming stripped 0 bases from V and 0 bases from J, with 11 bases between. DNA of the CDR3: TGTGCCAGCAGCCAAGACTGGGGCAGGTTGAACACTGAAGCTTTCTTT. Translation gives CASSQDWGRLNTEAFF.

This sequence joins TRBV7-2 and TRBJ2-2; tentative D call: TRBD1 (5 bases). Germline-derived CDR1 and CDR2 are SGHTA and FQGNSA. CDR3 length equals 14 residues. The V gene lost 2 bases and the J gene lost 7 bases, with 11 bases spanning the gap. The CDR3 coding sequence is TGTGCCAGCAGCTTATCTTCTAGGGGCGGGGAGCTGTTTTTT. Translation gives CASSLSSRGGELFF.

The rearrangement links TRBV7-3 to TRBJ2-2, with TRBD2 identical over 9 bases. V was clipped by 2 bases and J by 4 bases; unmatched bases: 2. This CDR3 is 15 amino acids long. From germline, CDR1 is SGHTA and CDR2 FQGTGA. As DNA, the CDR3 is TGTGCCAGCAGCTTAGCGGGAGGGAGCACCGGGGAGCTGTTTTTT. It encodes CASSLAGGSTGELFF.

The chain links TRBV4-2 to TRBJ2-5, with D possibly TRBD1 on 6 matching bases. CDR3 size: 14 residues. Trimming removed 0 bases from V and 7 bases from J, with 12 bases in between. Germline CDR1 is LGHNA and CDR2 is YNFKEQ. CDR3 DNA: TGTGCCAGCAGCCAAGATGCAGGGGAAGGGACCCAGTACTTC. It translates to CASSQDAGEGTQYF.

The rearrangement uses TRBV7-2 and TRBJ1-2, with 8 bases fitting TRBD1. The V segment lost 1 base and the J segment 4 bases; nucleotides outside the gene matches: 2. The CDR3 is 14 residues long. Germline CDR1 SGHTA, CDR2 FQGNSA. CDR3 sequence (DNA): TGTGCCAGCAGCTTAGGGGGACAGGTCTATGGCTACACCTTC. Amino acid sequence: CASSLGGQVYGYTF.

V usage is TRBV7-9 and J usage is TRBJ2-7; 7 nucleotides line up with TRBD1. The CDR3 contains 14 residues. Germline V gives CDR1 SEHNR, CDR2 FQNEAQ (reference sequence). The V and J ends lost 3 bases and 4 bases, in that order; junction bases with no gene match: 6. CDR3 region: CASSLAGGVYEQYF. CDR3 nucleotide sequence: TGTGCCAGCAGCTTGGCAGGGGGAGTTTACGAGCAGTACTTC.

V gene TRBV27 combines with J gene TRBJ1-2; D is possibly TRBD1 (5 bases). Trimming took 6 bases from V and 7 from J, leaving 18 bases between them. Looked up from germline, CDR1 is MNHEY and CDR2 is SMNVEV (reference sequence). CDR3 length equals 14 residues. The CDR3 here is CASSSRGTVGGYTF. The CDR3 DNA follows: TGTGCCAGCAGCAGTAGGGGTACAGTGGGTGGCTACACCTTC.

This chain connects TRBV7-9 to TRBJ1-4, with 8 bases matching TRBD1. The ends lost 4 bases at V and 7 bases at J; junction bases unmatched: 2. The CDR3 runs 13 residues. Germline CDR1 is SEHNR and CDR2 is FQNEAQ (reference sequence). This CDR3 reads CASSSGQGEKLFF. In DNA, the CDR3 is TGTGCCAGCAGCTCCGGACAGGGTGAAAAACTGTTTTTT.

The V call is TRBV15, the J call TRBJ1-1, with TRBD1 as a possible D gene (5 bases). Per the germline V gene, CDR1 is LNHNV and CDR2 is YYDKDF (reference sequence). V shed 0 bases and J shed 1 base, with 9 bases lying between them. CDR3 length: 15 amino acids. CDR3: CATSRDARENTEAFF. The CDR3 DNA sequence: TGTGCCACCAGCAGAGATGCCAGGGAGAACACTGAAGCTTTCTTT.

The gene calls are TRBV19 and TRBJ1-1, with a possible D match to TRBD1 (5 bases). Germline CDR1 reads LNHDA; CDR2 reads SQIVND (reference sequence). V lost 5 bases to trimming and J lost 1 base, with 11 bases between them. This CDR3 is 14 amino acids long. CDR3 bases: TGTGCCAGTAGTCTGGGGCTCAGGAACACTGAAGCTTTCTTT. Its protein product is CASSLGLRNTEAFF.

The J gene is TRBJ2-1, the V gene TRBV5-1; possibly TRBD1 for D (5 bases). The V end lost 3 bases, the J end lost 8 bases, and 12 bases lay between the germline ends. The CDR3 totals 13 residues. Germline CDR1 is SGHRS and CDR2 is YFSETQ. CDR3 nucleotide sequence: TGCGCCAGCAGCTCAGCGACAGACCATGAGCAGTTCTTC. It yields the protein CASSSATDHEQFF.

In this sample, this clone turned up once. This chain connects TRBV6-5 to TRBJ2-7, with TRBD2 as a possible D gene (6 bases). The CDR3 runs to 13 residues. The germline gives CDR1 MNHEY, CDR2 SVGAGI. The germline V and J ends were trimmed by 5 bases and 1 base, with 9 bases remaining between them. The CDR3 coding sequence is TGTGCCAGCAGTGGACTATCTTCCTACGAGCAGTACTTC. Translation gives CASSGLSSYEQYF.

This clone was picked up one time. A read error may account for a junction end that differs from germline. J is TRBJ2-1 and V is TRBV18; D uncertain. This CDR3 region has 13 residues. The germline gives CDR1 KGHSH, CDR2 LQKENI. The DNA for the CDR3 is TGTGCCAGCTCACCATCGTCCTCCAATGAGCAGTTCTTC. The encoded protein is CASSPSSSNEQFF.

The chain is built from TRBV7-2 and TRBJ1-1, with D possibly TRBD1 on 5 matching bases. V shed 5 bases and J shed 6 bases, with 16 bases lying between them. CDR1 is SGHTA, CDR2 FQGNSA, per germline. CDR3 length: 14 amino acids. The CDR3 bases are TGTGCCAGCAGCCCAGGGATACGAGTCTCTGAAGCTTTCTTT. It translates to CASSPGIRVSEAFF.

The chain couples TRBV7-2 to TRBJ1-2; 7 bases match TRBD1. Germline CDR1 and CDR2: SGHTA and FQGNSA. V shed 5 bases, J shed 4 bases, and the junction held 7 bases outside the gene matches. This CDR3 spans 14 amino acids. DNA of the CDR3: TGTGCCAGCAGCCTTTCGACAGGGACCTATGGCTACACCTTC. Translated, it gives CASSLSTGTYGYTF.

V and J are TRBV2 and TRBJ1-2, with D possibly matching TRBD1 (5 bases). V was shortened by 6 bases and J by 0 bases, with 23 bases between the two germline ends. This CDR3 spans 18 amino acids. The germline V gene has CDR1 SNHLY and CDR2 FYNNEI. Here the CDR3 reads CASRAQQGARLANYGYTF. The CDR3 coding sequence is TGTGCCAGCAGAGCCCAGCAAGGGGCGAGGTTAGCTAACTATGGCTACACCTTC.

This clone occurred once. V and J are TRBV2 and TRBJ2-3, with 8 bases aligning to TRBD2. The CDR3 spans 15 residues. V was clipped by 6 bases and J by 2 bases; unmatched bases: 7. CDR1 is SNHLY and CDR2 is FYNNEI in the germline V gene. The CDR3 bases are TGTGCCAGCAGCGCAACGGGAGGGCCCACAGATACGCAGTATTTT. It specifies CASSATGGPTDTQYF.

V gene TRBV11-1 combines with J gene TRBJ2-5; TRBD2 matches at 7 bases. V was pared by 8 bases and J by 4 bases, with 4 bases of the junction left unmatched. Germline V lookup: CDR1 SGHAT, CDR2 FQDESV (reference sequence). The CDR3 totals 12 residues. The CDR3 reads CASGRAGETQYF. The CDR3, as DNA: TGTGCCAGCGGGAGGGCCGGAGAGACCCAGTACTTC.

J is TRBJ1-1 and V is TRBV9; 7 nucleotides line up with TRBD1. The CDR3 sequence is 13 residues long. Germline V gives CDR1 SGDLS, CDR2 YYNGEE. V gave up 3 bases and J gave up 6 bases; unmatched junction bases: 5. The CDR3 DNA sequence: TGTGCCAGCAGCGAGAACAGGGGATCTGAAGCTTTCTTT. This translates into CASSENRGSEAFF.

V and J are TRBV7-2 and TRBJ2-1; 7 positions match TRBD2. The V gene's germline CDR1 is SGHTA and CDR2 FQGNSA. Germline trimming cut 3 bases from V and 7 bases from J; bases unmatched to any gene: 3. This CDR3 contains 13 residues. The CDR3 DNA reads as TGTGCCAGCAGCTTCGGGACTATAAATGAGCAGTTCTTC. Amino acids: CASSFGTINEQFF.

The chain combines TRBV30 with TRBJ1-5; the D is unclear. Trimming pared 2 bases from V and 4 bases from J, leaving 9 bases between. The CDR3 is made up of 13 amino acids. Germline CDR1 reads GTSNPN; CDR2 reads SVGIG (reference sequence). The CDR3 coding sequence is TGTGCCTGGAGTCTCAACAGAAATCAGCCCCAGCATTTT. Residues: CAWSLNRNQPQHF.

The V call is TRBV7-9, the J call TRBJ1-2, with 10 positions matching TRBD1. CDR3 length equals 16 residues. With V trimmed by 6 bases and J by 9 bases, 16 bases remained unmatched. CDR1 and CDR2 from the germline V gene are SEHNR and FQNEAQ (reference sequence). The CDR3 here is CASSPFPDRGIESYTF. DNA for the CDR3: TGTGCCAGCAGTCCATTTCCGGACAGGGGGATTGAAAGCTACACCTTC.

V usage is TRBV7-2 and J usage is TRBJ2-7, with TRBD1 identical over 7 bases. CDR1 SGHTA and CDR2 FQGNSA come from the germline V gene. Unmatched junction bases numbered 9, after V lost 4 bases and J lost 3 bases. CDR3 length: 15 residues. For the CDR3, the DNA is TGTGCCAGCAGCTACGACGGGACAGTGGGCTACGAGCAGTACTTC. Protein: CASSYDGTVGYEQYF.

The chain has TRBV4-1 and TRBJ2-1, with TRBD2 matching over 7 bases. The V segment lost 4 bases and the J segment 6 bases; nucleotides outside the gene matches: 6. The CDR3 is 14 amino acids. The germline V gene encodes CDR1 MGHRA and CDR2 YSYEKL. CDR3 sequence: CASSRGAGRNEQFF. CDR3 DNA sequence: TGCGCCAGCAGCCGAGGAGCGGGGCGCAATGAGCAGTTCTTC.